This T cell receptor beta chain was identified during a study of shared clonotypes between healthy human individuals. Study-wide background: Aged between 18 and 49, the donors were two women and a few men.

The study's findings and limits: When naive CD4 clonotypes were compared across a few donors, approximately 4.9% were shared.

Naive CD8 isolation took CD45RO-negative cells positively selected for CCR7 and excluded terminally differentiated effector memory CD45RA+ cells. About this clone: Its antigen is unidentified.

In the authors' methods: ImmunoSEQ output lacked quality scores and full-length reads, limiting matched filtering. Here immunoSEQ multiplex PCR was the method, and the copy in TCRdb shows in-frame clones only, minus some. That table is the source of V, J and clone size, and D and trimming were worked out from the DNA. The sample yields hundreds of thousands of clones, 95% to 96% seen once. This CDR3 is built from 14 residues. V was shortened by 7 bases and J by 4 bases, with 14 bases between the two germline ends. Germline CDR1 is LNHDA and CDR2 is SQIVND (reference sequence). This receptor was taken from a woman in her thirties in good health. Material for sequencing was naive CD8+ T cells sorted from blood. The chain couples TRBV19 to TRBJ2-1; tentative D call: TRBD1 (6 bases). The CDR3: CASKGLGGYNEQFF. CDR3 DNA sequence: TGTGCCAGTAAAGGGCTAGGGGGATACAATGAGCAGTTCTTC.